This T cell receptor beta chain was sequenced for a study of T cell responses to AZD1222 COVID-19 vaccine. As for this clone: The antigen remains undetermined.

Sequenced by immunoSEQ multiplex PCR; TCRdb stores in-frame clones only, minus some. The table has 110,000 or so clones, 90% to 95% seen once. Findings and limits, study-wide: White British people made up most donors, females outnumbered males, and clonal diversity was possibly underestimated. The number of AZD1222 recipients seropositive at baseline was only 5 to 7. After the peak T cell response, and only then, were repertoires sampled.

The receptor's source is an adult in good health. Sequences were derived from peripheral blood, sampled on day 0 of AZD1222 vaccination.

Here the CDR3 reads CASSSDRQPQHF. CDR3 DNA sequence: TGTGCCAGCAGCTCCGACAGACAGCCCCAGCATTTT. The rearrangement links TRBV9 to TRBJ1-5; the D gene is possibly TRBD1 (5 bases). The V gene's germline CDR1 is SGDLS and CDR2 YYNGEE. This CDR3 contains 12 residues. V was shortened by 4 bases and J by 7 bases, with 9 bases between the two germline ends.